Presented here are 3 T cell receptor beta chains from one specimen sequenced in a study of regulatory T cells in long-lasting Graves disease. Noted time point: newly diagnosed GD, antithyroid drugs for less than 3 months. RNA isolated from PBMCs was used to make the TCR library. HTBI primers from iRepertoire and Arm-PCR of CDR3 regions yielded the TCR beta libraries. TCRdb called the multiplex PCR reads again in MiXCR, with one record for every CDR3 protein. The sample records about 500,000 distinct CDR3 sequences, roughly 15% being singletons. This sample also belongs to another study, concerning T cells in Graves' hyperthyroidism and ophthalmopathy.

Sequencing used peripheral blood mononuclear cells (PBMCs), obtained at new diagnosis, from a patient treated with antithyroid drugs. Receptors originate from a man aged 35-49 years with Graves disease.

This clonotype appeared many times. CDR3 coding DNA: TGTGCCATCAGTGTGACGGAAAGGAACACTGAAGCTTTCTTT. It translates to CAISVTERNTEAFF. V and J are TRBV10-3 and TRBJ1-1; no reliable D call. Deletions cut 4 bases from V and 1 base from J, with 10 bases between. CDR3 length equals 14 residues. CDR1 and CDR2 (germline): ENHRY, SYGVKD.

In this sample, this clonotype turned up a few times. The chain joins TRBV14 to TRBJ2-7; a weak D match, TRBD2 (6 bases). V lost 5 bases to trimming and J lost 6 bases, with 23 bases between them. Per germline, CDR1 SGHDN and CDR2 FVKESK. CDR3 length: 16 amino acids. CDR3 bases: TGTGCCAGCAGCGTACGGGGGAGCCTTCTTTCAGTCGAGCAGTACTTC. This encodes CASSVRGSLLSVEQYF.

This chain uses TRBV9 with TRBJ2-7, with D possibly being TRBD1 (5 bases). This CDR3 contains 14 residues. V was pared by 4 bases and J by 4 bases, with 15 bases between. Germline V gene lookup returns CDR1 SGDLS and CDR2 YYNGEE. This chain's CDR3 is CASSPSTAGYEQYF. DNA of the CDR3: TGTGCCAGCAGCCCCTCGACAGCCGGGTACGAGCAGTACTTC.